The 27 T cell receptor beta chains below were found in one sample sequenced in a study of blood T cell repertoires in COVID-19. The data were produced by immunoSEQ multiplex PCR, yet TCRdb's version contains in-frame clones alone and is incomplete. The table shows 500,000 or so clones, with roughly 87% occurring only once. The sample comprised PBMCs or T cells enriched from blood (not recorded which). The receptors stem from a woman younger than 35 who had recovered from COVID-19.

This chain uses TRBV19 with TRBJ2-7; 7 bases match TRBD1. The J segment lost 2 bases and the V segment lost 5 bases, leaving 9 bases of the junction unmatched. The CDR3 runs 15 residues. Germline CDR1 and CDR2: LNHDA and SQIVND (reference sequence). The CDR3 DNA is TGTGCCAGTAGTGTGTATCCCGGGACAGCCTACGAGCAGTACTTC. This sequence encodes CASSVYPGTAYEQYF.

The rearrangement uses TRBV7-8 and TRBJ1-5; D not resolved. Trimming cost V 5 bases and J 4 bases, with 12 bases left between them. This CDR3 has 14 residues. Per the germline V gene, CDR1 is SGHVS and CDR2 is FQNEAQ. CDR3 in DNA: TGTGCCAGCAGCATGGAGGCAGTGAATCAGCCCCAGCATTTT. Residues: CASSMEAVNQPQHF.

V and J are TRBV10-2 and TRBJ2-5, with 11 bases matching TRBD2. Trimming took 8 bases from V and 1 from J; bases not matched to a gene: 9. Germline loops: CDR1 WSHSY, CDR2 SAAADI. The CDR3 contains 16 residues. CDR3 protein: CASDSLAGGPQETQYF. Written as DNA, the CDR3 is TGCGCCAGCGATAGCCTAGCGGGGGGCCCCCAAGAGACCCAGTACTTC.

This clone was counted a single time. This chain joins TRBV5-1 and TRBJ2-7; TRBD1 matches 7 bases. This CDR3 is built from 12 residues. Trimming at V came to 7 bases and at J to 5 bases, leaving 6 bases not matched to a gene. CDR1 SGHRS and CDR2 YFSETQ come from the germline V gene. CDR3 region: CASRATGNEQYF. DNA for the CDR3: TGCGCCAGCCGAGCGACAGGGAACGAGCAGTACTTC.

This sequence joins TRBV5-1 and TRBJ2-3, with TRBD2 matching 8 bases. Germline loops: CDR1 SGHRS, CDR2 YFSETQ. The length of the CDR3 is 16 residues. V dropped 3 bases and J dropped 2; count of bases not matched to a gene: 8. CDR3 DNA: TGCGCCAGCAGCTCGAGAACTAGCGGACTCACAGATACGCAGTATTTT. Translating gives CASSSRTSGLTDTQYF.

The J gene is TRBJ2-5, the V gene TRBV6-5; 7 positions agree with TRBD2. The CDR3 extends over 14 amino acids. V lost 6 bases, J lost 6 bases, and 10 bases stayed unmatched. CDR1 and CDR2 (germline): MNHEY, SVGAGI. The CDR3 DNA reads TGTGCCAGCAGGGGGAGGGTCCTAAGACAGACCCAGTACTTC. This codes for CASRGRVLRQTQYF.

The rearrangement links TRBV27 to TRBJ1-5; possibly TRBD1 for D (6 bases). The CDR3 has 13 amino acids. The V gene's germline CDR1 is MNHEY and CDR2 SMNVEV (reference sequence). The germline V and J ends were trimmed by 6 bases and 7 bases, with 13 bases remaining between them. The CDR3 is CASSLGGRQPQHF. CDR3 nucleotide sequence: TGTGCCAGCAGCCTAGGGGGACGGCAGCCCCAGCATTTT.

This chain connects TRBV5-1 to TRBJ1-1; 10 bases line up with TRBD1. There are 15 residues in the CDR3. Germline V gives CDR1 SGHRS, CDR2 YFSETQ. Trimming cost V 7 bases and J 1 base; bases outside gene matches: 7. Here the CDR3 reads CASGPRTGGNTEAFF. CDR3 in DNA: TGCGCCAGCGGCCCGAGGACAGGGGGGAACACTGAAGCTTTCTTT.

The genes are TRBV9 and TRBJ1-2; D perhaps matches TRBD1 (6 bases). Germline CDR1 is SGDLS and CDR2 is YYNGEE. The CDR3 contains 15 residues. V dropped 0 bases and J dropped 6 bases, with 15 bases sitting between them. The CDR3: CASSVVGGAGDGYTF. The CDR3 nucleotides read TGTGCCAGCAGCGTAGTGGGGGGGGCAGGTGATGGCTACACCTTC.

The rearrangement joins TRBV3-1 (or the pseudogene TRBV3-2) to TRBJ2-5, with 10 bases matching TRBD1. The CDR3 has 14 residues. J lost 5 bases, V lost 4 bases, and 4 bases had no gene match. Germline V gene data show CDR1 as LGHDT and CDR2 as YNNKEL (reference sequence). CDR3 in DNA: TGTGCCAGCAGCCTTCGGACAGGGGGGGAGACCCAGTACTTC. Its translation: CASSLRTGGETQYF.

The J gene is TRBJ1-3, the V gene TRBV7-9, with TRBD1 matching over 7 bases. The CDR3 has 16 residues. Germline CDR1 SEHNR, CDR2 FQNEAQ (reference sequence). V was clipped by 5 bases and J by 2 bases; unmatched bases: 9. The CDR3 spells CASSQLTGVAGNTIYF. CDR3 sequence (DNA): TGTGCCAGCAGCCAGCTAACAGGGGTTGCTGGAAACACCATATATTTT.

The CDR3 reads CASSPGQGAYEQYF. The CDR3 nucleotides are TGTGCCAGCAGCCCGGGGCAGGGGGCCTACGAGCAGTACTTC. The V call is TRBV11-2, the J call TRBJ2-7, with 7 bases that match TRBD1. This CDR3 is built from 14 residues. V gave up 5 bases and J gave up 2 bases; unmatched junction bases: 6. CDR1 is SGHAT, CDR2 FQNNGV, per germline.

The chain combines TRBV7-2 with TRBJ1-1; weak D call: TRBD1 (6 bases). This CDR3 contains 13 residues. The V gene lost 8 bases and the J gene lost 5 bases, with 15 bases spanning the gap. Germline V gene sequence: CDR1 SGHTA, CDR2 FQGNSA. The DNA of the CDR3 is TGTGCCAGCGGTCAGGGGACGGGGACTGAAGCTTTCTTT. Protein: CASGQGTGTEAFF.

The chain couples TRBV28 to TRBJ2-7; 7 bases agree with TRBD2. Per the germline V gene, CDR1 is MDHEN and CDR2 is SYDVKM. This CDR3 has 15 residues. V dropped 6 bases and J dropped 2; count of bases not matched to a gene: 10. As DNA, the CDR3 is TGTGCCAGCAGGGATCCGAGCGGGACCGCCTACGAGCAGTACTTC. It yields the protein CASRDPSGTAYEQYF.

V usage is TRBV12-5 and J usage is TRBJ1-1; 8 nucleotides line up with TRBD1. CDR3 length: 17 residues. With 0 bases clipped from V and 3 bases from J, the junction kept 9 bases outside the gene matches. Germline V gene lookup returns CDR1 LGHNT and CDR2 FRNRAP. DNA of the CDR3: TGTGCTAGTGGTTTGGTCACAGGGGGGGTTGATTACACTGAAGCTTTCTTT. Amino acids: CASGLVTGGVDYTEAFF.

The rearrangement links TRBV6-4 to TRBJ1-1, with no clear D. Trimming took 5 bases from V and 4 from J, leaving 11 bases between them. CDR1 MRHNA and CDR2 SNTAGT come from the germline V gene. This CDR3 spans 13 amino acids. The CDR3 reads CASSLDEGTEAFF. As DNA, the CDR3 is TGTGCCAGCAGTTTAGACGAGGGCACTGAAGCTTTCTTT.

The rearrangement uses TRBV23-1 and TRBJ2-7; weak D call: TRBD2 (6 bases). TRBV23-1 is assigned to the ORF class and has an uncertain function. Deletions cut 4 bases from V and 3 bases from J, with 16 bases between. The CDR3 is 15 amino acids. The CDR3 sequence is CASSRGQAGSYEQYF. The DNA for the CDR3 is TGCGCCAGCAGTCGAGGACAAGCCGGGAGCTACGAGCAGTACTTC.

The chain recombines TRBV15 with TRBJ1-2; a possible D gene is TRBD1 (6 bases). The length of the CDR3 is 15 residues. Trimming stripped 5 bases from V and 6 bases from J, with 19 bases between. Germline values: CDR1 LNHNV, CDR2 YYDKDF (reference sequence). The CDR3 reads CATSRSRAGDDGYTF. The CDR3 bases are TGTGCCACCAGCCGTTCAAGGGCAGGGGATGATGGCTACACCTTC.

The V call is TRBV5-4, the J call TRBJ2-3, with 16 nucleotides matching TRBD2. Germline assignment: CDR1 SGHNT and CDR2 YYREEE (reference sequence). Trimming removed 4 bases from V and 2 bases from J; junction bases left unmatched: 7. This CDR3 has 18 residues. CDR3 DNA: TGTGCCAGCAGCCAGGGAGGGACTAGCGGGGGGGCCACAGATACGCAGTATTTT. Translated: CASSQGGTSGGATDTQYF.

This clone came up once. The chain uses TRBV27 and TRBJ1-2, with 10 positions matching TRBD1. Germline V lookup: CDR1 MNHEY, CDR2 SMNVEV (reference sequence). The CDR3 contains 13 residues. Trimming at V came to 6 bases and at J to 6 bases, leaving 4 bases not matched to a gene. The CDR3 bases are TGTGCCAGCAGCGAGACAGGGGGCCATGGCTACACCTTC. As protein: CASSETGGHGYTF.

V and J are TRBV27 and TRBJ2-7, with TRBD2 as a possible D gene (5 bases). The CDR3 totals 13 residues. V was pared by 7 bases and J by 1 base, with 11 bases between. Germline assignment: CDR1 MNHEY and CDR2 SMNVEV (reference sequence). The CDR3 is CASKVATSYEQYF. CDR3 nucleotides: TGTGCCAGCAAAGTAGCGACATCCTACGAGCAGTACTTC.

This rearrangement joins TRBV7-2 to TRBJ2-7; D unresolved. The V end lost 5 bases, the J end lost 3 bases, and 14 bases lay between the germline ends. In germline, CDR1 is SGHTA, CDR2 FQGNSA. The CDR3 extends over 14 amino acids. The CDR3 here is CASSPGRLLYEQYF. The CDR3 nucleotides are TGTGCCAGCAGCCCAGGTCGGTTGCTCTACGAGCAGTACTTC. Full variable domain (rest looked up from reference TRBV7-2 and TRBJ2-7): GAGVSQSPSNKVTEKGKDVELRCDPISGHTALYWYRQSLGQGLEFLIYFQGNSAPDKSGLPSDRFSAERTGGSVSTLTIQRTQQEDSAVYLCASSPGRLLYEQYFGPGTRLTVT.

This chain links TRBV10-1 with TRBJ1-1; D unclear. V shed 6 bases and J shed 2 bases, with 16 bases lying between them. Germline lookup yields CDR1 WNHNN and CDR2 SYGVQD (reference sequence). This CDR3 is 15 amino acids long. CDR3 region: CASRVGGAGNTEAFF. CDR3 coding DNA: TGCGCCAGCAGAGTCGGTGGAGCGGGTAACACTGAAGCTTTCTTT.

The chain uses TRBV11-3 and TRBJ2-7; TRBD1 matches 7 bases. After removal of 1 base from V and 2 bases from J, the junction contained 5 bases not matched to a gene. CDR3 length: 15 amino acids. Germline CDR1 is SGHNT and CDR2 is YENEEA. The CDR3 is CASSLASGQTYEQYF. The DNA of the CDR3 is TGTGCCAGCAGCTTAGCGTCGGGACAGACCTACGAGCAGTACTTC.

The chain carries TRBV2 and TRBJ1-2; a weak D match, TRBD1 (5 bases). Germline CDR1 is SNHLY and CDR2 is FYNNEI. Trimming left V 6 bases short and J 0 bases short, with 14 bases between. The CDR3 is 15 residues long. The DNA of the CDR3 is TGTGCCAGCAGCGACTGGACACCTTCTAACTATGGCTACACCTTC. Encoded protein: CASSDWTPSNYGYTF.

CDR3 coding DNA: TGTGCCAGCAGCCCACTCCGGGACAGGGCACTCGATGAGCAGTTCTTC. Its translation: CASSPLRDRALDEQFF. J is TRBJ2-1 and V is TRBV7-6; 9 bases align to TRBD1. The length of the CDR3 is 16 residues. The germline V gene has CDR1 SGHVS and CDR2 FNYEAQ. V lost 5 bases to trimming and J lost 8 bases; unmatched junction nucleotides: 13.

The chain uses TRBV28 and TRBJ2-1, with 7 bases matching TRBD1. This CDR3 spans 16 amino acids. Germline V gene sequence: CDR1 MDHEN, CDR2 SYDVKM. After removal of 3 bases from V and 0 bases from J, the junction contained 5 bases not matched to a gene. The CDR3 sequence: CASSLLDRTSYNEQFF. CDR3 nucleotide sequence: TGTGCCAGCAGTTTGTTGGACAGGACCTCCTACAATGAGCAGTTCTTC.